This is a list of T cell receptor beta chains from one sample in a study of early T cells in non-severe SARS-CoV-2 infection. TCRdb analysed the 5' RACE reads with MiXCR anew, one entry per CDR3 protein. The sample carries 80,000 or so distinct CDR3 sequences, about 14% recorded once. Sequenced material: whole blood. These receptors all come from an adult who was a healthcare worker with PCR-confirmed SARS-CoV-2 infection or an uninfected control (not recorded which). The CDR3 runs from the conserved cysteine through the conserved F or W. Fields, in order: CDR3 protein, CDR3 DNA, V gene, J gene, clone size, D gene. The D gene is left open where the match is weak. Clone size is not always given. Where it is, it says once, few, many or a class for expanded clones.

cdr3_aa: CASRKGQGSNQPQHF; cdr3_nt: TGTGCCAGCAGAAAGGGACAGGGAAGCAATCAGCCCCAGCATTTT; v_call: TRBV27; j_call: TRBJ1-5; clone_size: few; d_call: TRBD1
cdr3_aa: CASSRQLAGANTGELFF; cdr3_nt: TGTGCCAGCTCACGACAACTAGCGGGGGCTAACACCGGGGAGCTGTTTTTT; v_call: TRBV18; j_call: TRBJ2-2; clone_size: many; d_call: TRBD2
cdr3_aa: CASLSPGTSGPYEQYF; cdr3_nt: TGTGCCAGCTTATCGCCCGGGACTAGCGGACCCTACGAGCAGTACTTC; v_call: TRBV18; j_call: TRBJ2-7; clone_size: few; d_call: TRBD2
cdr3_aa: CASSLGVLLNNEQFF; cdr3_nt: TGTGCCAGCAGCTTAGGTGTTTTGCTAAACAATGAGCAGTTCTTC; v_call: TRBV11-2; j_call: TRBJ2-1; clone_size: few; d_call: .
cdr3_aa: CASSELGLPLDGPSYEQYF; cdr3_nt: TGTGCCAGCAGTGAACTTGGGCTACCTCTCGACGGACCCTCCTACGAGCAGTACTTC; v_call: TRBV2; j_call: TRBJ2-7; clone_size: many; d_call: .
cdr3_aa: CASSLARIPYEQYF; cdr3_nt: TGTGCCAGCAGCTTAGCCAGAATCCCGTACGAGCAGTACTTC; v_call: TRBV7-8; j_call: TRBJ2-7; clone_size: many; d_call: .
cdr3_aa: CASSFGIANSPLHF; cdr3_nt: TGTGCCAGCAGTTTTGGTATTGCAAATTCACCCCTCCACTTT; v_call: TRBV12-3/TRBV12-4; j_call: TRBJ1-6; clone_size: .; d_call: .
cdr3_aa: CASSVAISGGVQETQYF; cdr3_nt: TGTGCCAGCAGCGTAGCAATTAGCGGGGGGGTCCAAGAGACCCAGTACTTC; v_call: TRBV9; j_call: TRBJ2-5; clone_size: many; d_call: TRBD2
cdr3_aa: CASSPPSLYEQYF; cdr3_nt: TGTGCCAGCTCACCACCGAGCCTCTACGAGCAGTACTTC; v_call: TRBV18; j_call: TRBJ2-7; clone_size: .; d_call: .
cdr3_aa: CSVESPGEQFF; cdr3_nt: TGCAGCGTTGAAAGTCCCGGTGAGCAGTTCTTC; v_call: TRBV29-1; j_call: TRBJ2-1; clone_size: .; d_call: .
cdr3_aa: CASSQVAGFGSYEQYF; cdr3_nt: TGCGCCAGCAGCCAAGTCGCCGGGTTCGGCTCCTACGAGCAGTACTTC; v_call: TRBV4-1; j_call: TRBJ2-7; clone_size: .; d_call: .
cdr3_aa: CASSYGQGGPQHF; cdr3_nt: TGTGCCAGCAGTTACGGTCAGGGCGGGCCCCAGCATTTT; v_call: TRBV6-5; j_call: TRBJ1-5; clone_size: many; d_call: .
cdr3_aa: CSTGEINEAFF; cdr3_nt: TGCAGTACAGGGGAAATTAATGAAGCTTTCTTT; v_call: TRBV29-1; j_call: TRBJ1-1; clone_size: .; d_call: TRBD1
cdr3_aa: CASTLSQGIEGYTF; cdr3_nt: TGTGCCAGCACCCTATCGCAGGGAATTGAAGGCTACACCTTC; v_call: TRBV11-3; j_call: TRBJ1-2; clone_size: many; d_call: .
cdr3_aa: CASSQDRGQSSGNTIYF; cdr3_nt: TGCGCCAGCAGCCAAGATCGGGGACAGAGCTCTGGAAACACCATATATTTT; v_call: TRBV4-1; j_call: TRBJ1-3; clone_size: many; d_call: TRBD1
cdr3_aa: CASSYSSGGTDTQYF; cdr3_nt: TGTGCCAGCAGTTACTCTAGCGGGGGAACAGATACGCAGTATTTT; v_call: TRBV6-5; j_call: TRBJ2-3; clone_size: few; d_call: TRBD2
cdr3_aa: CASSDDGPSQHF; cdr3_nt: TGTGCCAGCAGTGACGACGGTCCGTCCCAGCATTTT; v_call: TRBV25-1; j_call: TRBJ1-5; clone_size: many; d_call: .